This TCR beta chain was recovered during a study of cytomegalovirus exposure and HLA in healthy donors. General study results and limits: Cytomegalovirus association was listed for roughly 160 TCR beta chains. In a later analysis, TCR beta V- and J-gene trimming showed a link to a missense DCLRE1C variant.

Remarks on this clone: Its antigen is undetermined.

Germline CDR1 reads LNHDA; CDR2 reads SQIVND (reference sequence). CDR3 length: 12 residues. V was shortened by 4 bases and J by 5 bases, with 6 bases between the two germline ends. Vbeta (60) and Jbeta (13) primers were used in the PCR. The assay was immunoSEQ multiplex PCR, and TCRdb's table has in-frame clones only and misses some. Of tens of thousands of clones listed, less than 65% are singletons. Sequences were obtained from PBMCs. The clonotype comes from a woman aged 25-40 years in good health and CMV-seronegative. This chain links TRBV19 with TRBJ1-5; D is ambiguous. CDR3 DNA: TGTGCCAGTAGTAATGAGCATCAGCCCCAGCATTTT. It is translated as CASSNEHQPQHF.